The present T cell receptor beta chain was sequenced within a study of cytomegalovirus exposure and HLA in healthy donors. The CDR3 totals 13 residues. The germline V and J ends were trimmed by 4 bases and 7 bases, with 12 bases remaining between them. Germline CDR1 LNHDA, CDR2 SQIVND (reference sequence). The PCR used 60 Vbeta and 13 Jbeta primers. The data were produced by immunoSEQ multiplex PCR, yet TCRdb's version contains in-frame clones alone and is incomplete. The table shows approximately 69,000 clones, with roughly 72% occurring only once. The study's findings and limits: Reportedly, cytomegalovirus status was diagnosed with high sensitivity and specificity. Most subjects' HLA-A and HLA-B alleles were reportedly predicted from TCR beta sequences. Upon later analysis, HLA-associated TCR beta chains proved more clonally expanded than other, equally common chains. The authors later found TCR association rates varying by HLA locus, with DRB1 most and HLA-C fewest.

Points on this clone: Its antigen remains unknown.

The chain is built from TRBV19 and TRBJ2-3; D perhaps matches TRBD1 (5 bases). Sequenced: PBMCs. The receptor comes from a woman aged 25 to 39 in good health and CMV-seropositive. CDR3 DNA sequence: TGTGCCAGTAGTAAGACAGACACCTATACGCAGTATTTT. The encoded protein is CASSKTDTYTQYF.